These 20 T cell receptor beta chains came from one sample sequenced in a study of blood T cell repertoires in COVID-19. Sequencing was performed with immunoSEQ multiplex PCR; in TCRdb, only in-frame clones are kept and a portion is missing. The sample contains over 130,000 clones, roughly 87% of which appear only once. Sequenced: peripheral blood. The receptors here all came from a woman aged 60-70 years with active or convalescent COVID-19.

The chain recombines TRBV4-1 with TRBJ1-6, with D tentatively TRBD1 (5 bases). Germline CDR1 reads MGHRA; CDR2 reads YSYEKL. The CDR3 is 17 residues long. With 4 bases removed from V and 4 bases from J, the gap between germline ends came to 17 bases. CDR3 sequence reads: CASSPGLTNIYNSPLHF. The CDR3 nucleotides read TGCGCCAGCAGCCCGGGACTGACGAACATTTATAATTCACCCCTCCACTTT.

V gene TRBV20-1 combines with J gene TRBJ2-5; TRBD2 might be the D (5 bases). Trimming stripped 3 bases from V and 3 bases from J, with 8 bases between. The CDR3 runs to 12 residues. Germline CDR1 reads DFQATT; CDR2 reads SNEGSKA (reference sequence). CDR3 loop: CSASVGEETQYF. The CDR3 coding sequence is TGCAGTGCTAGTGTCGGGGAAGAGACCCAGTACTTC.

The chain carries TRBV7-6 and TRBJ1-4; D perhaps matches TRBD1 (5 bases). Trimming took off 5 bases at V and 8 bases at J, with 15 bases between the two ends. Germline V CDR1 and CDR2: SGHVS, FNYEAQ. This CDR3 is built from 14 residues. In nucleotides, the CDR3 is TGTGCCAGCAGCCTTGGGGGGTCCAACGAAAAACTGTTTTTT. It encodes CASSLGGSNEKLFF.

This chain connects TRBV20-1 to TRBJ1-1, with 7 bases identical to TRBD1. Germline CDR1 reads DFQATT; CDR2 reads SNEGSKA (reference sequence). V lost 3 bases, J lost 4 bases, and 5 bases stayed unmatched. The CDR3 spans 13 residues. The CDR3 protein is CSASDQGGTEAFF. As DNA, the CDR3 is TGCAGTGCTAGTGACCAGGGGGGCACTGAAGCTTTCTTT.

The V call is TRBV29-1, the J call TRBJ1-2; D is possibly TRBD1 (5 bases). The ends were cut back, 4 bases at V and 3 bases at J, with 9 bases in the middle. The CDR3 is 12 residues long. The V gene's germline CDR1 is SQVTM and CDR2 ANQGSEA. CDR3 DNA sequence: TGCAGCGTTGTAAGGGGCGACTATGGCTACACCTTC. This encodes CSVVRGDYGYTF.

The chain employs TRBV18 and TRBJ2-7; the match to TRBD2 covers 11 bases. The CDR3 loop spans 13 amino acids. Trimming cost V 8 bases and J 4 bases; bases outside gene matches: 4. Germline lookup yields CDR1 KGHSH and CDR2 LQKENI. The CDR3 spells CASQTSGAYEQYF. In DNA, the CDR3 is TGTGCCAGCCAGACTAGCGGGGCGTACGAGCAGTACTTC.

A single count supports this clone. V gene TRBV18 combines with J gene TRBJ2-2, with 7 bases aligning to TRBD1. The CDR3 loop spans 16 amino acids. Germline V gene lookup returns CDR1 KGHSH and CDR2 LQKENI. The junction had 5 bases not matched to a gene; V was cut back by 3 bases and J by 1 base. In DNA form, the CDR3 reads TGTGCCAGCTCACCTTGGGACAGTCGGAACACCGGGGAGCTGTTTTTT. Translated, it gives CASSPWDSRNTGELFF.

This chain joins TRBV3-1 (or the pseudogene TRBV3-2) and TRBJ2-7; 10 nucleotides match TRBD1. The CDR3 covers 16 residues. Trimming at V came to 1 base and at J to 7 bases, leaving 10 bases not matched to a gene. The V gene's germline CDR1 is LGHDT and CDR2 YNNKEL (reference sequence). The DNA for the CDR3 is TGTGCCAGCAGCCAAGGGAGGACAGGGGGTCAGGGAGAGCAGTACTTC. Protein product: CASSQGRTGGQGEQYF.

The DNA of the CDR3 is TGTGCCAGCAGTTCCGGGACAGGGGGGGGGTTGAACTATGGCTACACCTTC. Its translation is CASSSGTGGGLNYGYTF. The rearrangement links TRBV27 to TRBJ1-2; 11 bases match TRBD1. The CDR3 loop spans 17 amino acids. V lost 4 bases to trimming and J lost 2 bases; unmatched junction nucleotides: 9. Germline V gene data show CDR1 as MNHEY and CDR2 as SMNVEV (reference sequence).

This clone was seen once. The V call is TRBV19, the J call TRBJ1-2; 7 nucleotides agree with TRBD1. V lost 3 bases and J lost 3; bases outside the gene matches: 1. This CDR3 has 13 residues. Germline loops: CDR1 LNHDA, CDR2 SQIVND (reference sequence). The DNA for the CDR3 is TGTGCCAGTAGTATCACAGGGGACTATGGCTACACCTTC. It encodes CASSITGDYGYTF.

The V call is TRBV9, the J call TRBJ1-2; 9 bases are a match to TRBD1. In germline, CDR1 is SGDLS, CDR2 YYNGEE. V trimming: 3 bases; J trimming: 6 bases; junction bases outside the gene matches: 12. The CDR3 runs 16 residues. For the CDR3, the DNA is TGTGCCAGCAGCGGCCGGGACAGGGCGCGCGGTGATGGCTACACCTTC. It translates to CASSGRDRARGDGYTF.

The chain has TRBV7-8 and TRBJ2-7; possibly TRBD2 for D (5 bases). CDR1 is SGHVS and CDR2 is FQNEAQ in the germline V gene. Trimming removed 5 bases at V and 2 bases at J, with 13 bases between. This CDR3 region has 14 residues. As DNA, the CDR3 is TGTGCCAGCAGCAGGACTCGGATCCCCTACGAGCAGTACTTC. Its translation: CASSRTRIPYEQYF.

In regard to this clone: Within the sample, other DNA sequences also encode this same CDR3. The chain uses TRBV6-5 and TRBJ1-2, with D possibly matching TRBD1 (5 bases). Germline V gene lookup returns CDR1 MNHEY and CDR2 SVGAGI. This CDR3 has 14 amino acids. V shed 0 bases and J shed 4 bases, with 9 bases lying between them. The DNA for the CDR3 is TGTGCCAGCAGTTACTCGAGGAGGGGCTATGGCTACACCTTC. Amino acid sequence: CASSYSRRGYGYTF.

This clone was seen more than once but under ten times. V usage is TRBV19 and J usage is TRBJ1-2, with a possible D match to TRBD1 (5 bases). Trimming took off 7 bases at V and 8 bases at J, with 23 bases between the two ends. The CDR3 consists of 15 residues. The germline gives CDR1 LNHDA, CDR2 SQIVND (reference sequence). CDR3 sequence: CASNSRQPMNAGYTF. The CDR3 DNA is TGTGCCAGTAATTCCCGACAGCCGATGAATGCAGGCTACACCTTC.

The chain joins TRBV9 to TRBJ1-4, with TRBD1 matching over 10 bases. CDR1 is SGDLS and CDR2 is YYNGEE in the germline V gene. V shed 4 bases, J shed 7 bases, and the junction held 7 bases outside the gene matches. This CDR3 spans 15 amino acids. As DNA, the CDR3 is TGTGCCAGCAGCTTGGACAGGGGGATTGGTGAAAAACTGTTTTTT. Protein product: CASSLDRGIGEKLFF. Based on the CDR3 plus reference TRBV9 and TRBJ1-4, the full variable domain is DSGVTQTPKHLITATGQRVTLRCSPRSGDLSVYWYQQSLDQGLQFLIQYYNGEERAKGNILERFSAQQFPDLHSELNLSSLELGDSALYFCASSLDRGIGEKLFFGSGTQLSVL.

Turning to this clone: Other DNA sequences in the same sample also yield this CDR3. This chain links TRBV19 with TRBJ1-1, with D maybe TRBD1 (6 bases). The CDR3 is made up of 14 amino acids. V lost 4 bases, J lost 4 bases, and 13 bases lay in between. Germline CDR1 LNHDA, CDR2 SQIVND (reference sequence). The CDR3 sequence: CASSTQGGGTEAFF. In nucleotides, the CDR3 is TGTGCCAGTAGTACACAGGGAGGGGGCACTGAAGCTTTCTTT.

The chain joins TRBV19 to TRBJ1-3, with D perhaps TRBD1 (5 bases). The CDR3 extends over 14 amino acids. The germline gives CDR1 LNHDA, CDR2 SQIVND (reference sequence). V gave up 7 bases and J gave up 0 bases, with 10 bases separating them. CDR3 bases: TGTGCCAGTAACCCAGGGTTCTCTGGAAACACCATATATTTT. It encodes CASNPGFSGNTIYF.

This clone was found once. One end of the junction varies from germline; a read error may be responsible. The rearrangement joins TRBV7-7 to TRBJ2-2; possibly TRBD2 for D (5 bases). There are 15 residues in the CDR3. Germline V gives CDR1 SSHAT, CDR2 FNYEAQ (reference sequence). CDR3 coding DNA: TGTGCTAGCACCCCAATTGGAGGAGTTACCGGGGAGCTGTTTTTT. Protein sequence: CASTPIGGVTGELFF.

The chain couples TRBV9 to TRBJ1-1, with D possibly being TRBD1 (5 bases). In germline, CDR1 is SGDLS, CDR2 YYNGEE. V lost 2 bases and J 5 bases, leaving 16 bases between the germline ends. CDR3 length equals 15 residues. In DNA form, the CDR3 reads TGTGCCAGCAGCGTCGGGGGGAGAGGGGCGACTGAAGCTTTCTTT. Translated, it gives CASSVGGRGATEAFF. The whole variable domain, remainder taken from reference TRBV9 and TRBJ1-1, is DSGVTQTPKHLITATGQRVTLRCSPRSGDLSVYWYQQSLDQGLQFLIQYYNGEERAKGNILERFSAQQFPDLHSELNLSSLELGDSALYFCASSVGGRGATEAFFGQGTRLTVV.

The sample holds one count of this clone. The V call is TRBV13, the J call TRBJ2-3; TRBD2 matches at 9 bases. This CDR3 contains 15 residues. Germline V gives CDR1 PRHDT, CDR2 FYEKMQ (reference sequence). V dropped 3 bases and J dropped 2; count of bases not matched to a gene: 3. CDR3 bases: TGTGCCAGCAGCTTCTCTAGCGGGGCCACAGATACGCAGTATTTT. Protein sequence: CASSFSSGATDTQYF.